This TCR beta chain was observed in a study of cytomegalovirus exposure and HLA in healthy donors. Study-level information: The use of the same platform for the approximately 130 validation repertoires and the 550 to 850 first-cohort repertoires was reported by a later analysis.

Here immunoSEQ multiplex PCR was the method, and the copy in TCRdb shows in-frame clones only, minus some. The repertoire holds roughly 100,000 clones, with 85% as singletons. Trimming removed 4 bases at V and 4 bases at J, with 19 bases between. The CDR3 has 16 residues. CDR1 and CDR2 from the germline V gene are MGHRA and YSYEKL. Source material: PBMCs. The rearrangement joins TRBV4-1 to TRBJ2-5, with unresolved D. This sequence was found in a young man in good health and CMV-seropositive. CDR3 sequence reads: CASSPPIPTSIETQYF. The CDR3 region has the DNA TGCGCCAGCAGCCCACCCATCCCCACATCCATAGAGACCCAGTACTTC.